This passage covers 4 T cell receptor beta chains from one sample sequenced in a study of blood T cell repertoires in COVID-19. Data came from immunoSEQ multiplex PCR; TCRdb stores just in-frame clones and leaves some out. The sample lists roughly 300,000 clones; approximately 90% were seen once. The sequencing sample was made of PBMCs or T cells enriched from blood (not recorded which). The receptors come from a woman in her twenties or thirties who had recovered from COVID-19.

This clone has only one observation. V and J are TRBV5-6 and TRBJ2-7, with D possibly matching TRBD2 (5 bases). The CDR3 consists of 15 residues. CDR1 and CDR2 from the germline V gene are SGHDT and YYEEEE. Trimming shortened V by 4 bases and J by 3 bases, and 17 bases separated the two germline ends. CDR3 amino acids: CASSGGLGPYYEQYF. The CDR3 DNA sequence: TGTGCCAGCAGCGGAGGCCTCGGGCCTTACTACGAGCAGTACTTC.

The J gene is TRBJ2-3, the V gene TRBV19; 15 bases line up with TRBD2. The V and J ends lost 3 bases and 9 bases, in that order; junction bases with no gene match: 10. In germline, CDR1 is LNHDA, CDR2 SQIVND (reference sequence). There are 17 residues in the CDR3. The CDR3 spells CASSISPGLAGGLTQYF. For the CDR3, the DNA is TGTGCCAGTAGTATCTCCCCCGGACTAGCGGGGGGGCTCACGCAGTATTTT.

For this clone: Other DNA sequences in the sample encode the same CDR3. The V gene is TRBV27, the J gene TRBJ2-3; D is ambiguous. Looked up from germline, CDR1 is MNHEY and CDR2 is SMNVEV (reference sequence). Trimming removed 5 bases at V and 1 base at J, with 10 bases between. CDR3 length equals 14 residues. CDR3 in DNA: TGTGCCAGCAGTCTTACTGGAGGCACAGATACGCAGTATTTT. This sequence encodes CASSLTGGTDTQYF.

The J gene is TRBJ1-4, the V gene TRBV7-9; D not resolved. The CDR3 is made up of 14 amino acids. V was clipped by 4 bases and J by 0 bases, with 6 bases between them. The V gene's germline CDR1 is SEHNR and CDR2 FQNEAQ (reference sequence). This chain's CDR3 is CASSSDSTNEKLFF. The CDR3 DNA reads as TGTGCCAGCAGCTCGGACTCAACTAATGAAAAACTGTTTTTT.